This T cell receptor (beta chain) was sequenced during a study of blood T cell repertoires in COVID-19. Across the whole study: Italy, Spain and the United States were the sources of the convalescent and acute COVID-19 samples. The cDNA or gDNA used as material had been derived from T cells, B-cell-depleted T cells, or PBMCs.

Per the authors' pipeline: The assay estimated nucleated cells by amplifying reference gene primers. This table comes from immunoSEQ multiplex PCR, and its TCRdb copy is limited to in-frame clones, with some not included. V and J calls and clone size are as listed in that table; D and trimming were resolved from the DNA. The repertoire holds around 300,000 clones, roughly 88% seen once, with approximately 9.9% in the top ten. V was shortened by 3 bases and J by 6 bases, with 20 bases between the two germline ends. The CDR3 contains 16 residues. Germline V lookup: CDR1 SGHTA, CDR2 FQGNSA. Sequencing was performed on peripheral blood. This sequence joins TRBV7-2 and TRBJ1-1; D gene uncertain. This TCR derives from a woman aged 65 to 85 with acute or convalescent COVID-19. The CDR3 here is CASSLNRAAPGAEAFF. DNA of the CDR3: TGTGCCAGCAGCTTGAATCGCGCGGCACCTGGAGCTGAAGCTTTCTTT.